The clone carrying this TCR beta chain was observed a handful of times. The antigen remains undetermined. Per sample, a minimum of 6 million PBMCs were isolated. This sample was taken from a study of blood T cells in healthy people across ages. Findings and caveats of the study: Greater diversity and more naive CD4+ cells were seen in long-lived donors than in aged donors.

Trimming stripped 3 bases from V and 4 bases from J, with 19 bases between. The CDR3 spans 17 residues. Germline assignment: CDR1 MNHEY and CDR2 SMNVEV (reference sequence). Combining a sample-barcoded 5' primer with a J-beta primer mix, a second PCR ran for 7 to 11 cycles. Every cDNA was tagged by a template-switch adaptor with 12 random nucleotides. TCRdb reprocessed the 5' RACE reads via MiXCR and lists one record per CDR3 protein. The sample carries fewer than 1 million distinct CDR3 sequences, under 45% recorded once. Input material: blood. The clonotype originates from a man in his 60s in good health. J is TRBJ1-5 and V is TRBV27; perhaps TRBD1 as D (6 bases). CDR3 bases: TGTGCCAGCAGTTTCGTAAGGGGAGGGGGGAGTAATCAGCCCCAGCATTTT. The encoded protein is CASSFVRGGGSNQPQHF.